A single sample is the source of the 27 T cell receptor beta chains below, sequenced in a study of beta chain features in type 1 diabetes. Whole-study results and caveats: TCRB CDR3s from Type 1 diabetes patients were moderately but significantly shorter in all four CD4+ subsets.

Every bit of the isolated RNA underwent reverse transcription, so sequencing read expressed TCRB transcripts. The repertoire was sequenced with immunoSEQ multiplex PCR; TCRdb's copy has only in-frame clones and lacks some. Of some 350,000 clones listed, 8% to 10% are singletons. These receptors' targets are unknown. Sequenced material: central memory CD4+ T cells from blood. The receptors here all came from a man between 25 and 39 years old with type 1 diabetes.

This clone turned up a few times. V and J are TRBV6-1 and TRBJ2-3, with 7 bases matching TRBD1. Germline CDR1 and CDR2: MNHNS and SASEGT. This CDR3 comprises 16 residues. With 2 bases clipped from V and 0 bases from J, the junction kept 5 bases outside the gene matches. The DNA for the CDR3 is TGTGCCAGCAGTGAAACCGGGACAGTTAGCACAGATACGCAGTATTTT. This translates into CASSETGTVSTDTQYF.

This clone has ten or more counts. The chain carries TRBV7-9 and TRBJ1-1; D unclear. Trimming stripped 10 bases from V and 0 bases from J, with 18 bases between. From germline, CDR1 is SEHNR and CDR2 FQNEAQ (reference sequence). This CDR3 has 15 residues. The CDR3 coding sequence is TGTGCCACAAACCCACCGGGGAGTATGAACACTGAAGCTTTCTTT. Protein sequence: CATNPPGSMNTEAFF.

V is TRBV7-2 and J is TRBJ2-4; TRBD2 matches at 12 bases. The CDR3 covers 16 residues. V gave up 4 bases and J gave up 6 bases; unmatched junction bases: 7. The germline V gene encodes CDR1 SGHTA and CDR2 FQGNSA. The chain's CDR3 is CASSSPSGRALNIQYF. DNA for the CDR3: TGTGCCAGCAGCTCCCCTAGCGGGAGGGCCCTAAACATTCAGTACTTC. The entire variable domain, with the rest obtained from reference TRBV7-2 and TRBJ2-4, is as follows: GAGVSQSPSNKVTEKGKDVELRCDPISGHTALYWYRQSLGQGLEFLIYFQGNSAPDKSGLPSDRFSAERTGGSVSTLTIQRTQQEDSAVYLCASSSPSGRALNIQYFGAGTRLSVL.

CDR3 protein: CASSSDYEQYF. CDR3 nucleotides: TGCGCCAGCAGCTCTGACTACGAGCAGTACTTC. This chain joins TRBV5-1 and TRBJ2-7; D gene unclear. The CDR3 totals 11 residues. Germline lookup yields CDR1 SGHRS and CDR2 YFSETQ. The germline V and J ends were trimmed by 3 bases and 3 bases, with 4 bases remaining between them.

The CDR3 DNA sequence: TGCGCCAGCAGCTTGGCCGGGCCAGCTGACACCGGGGAGCTGTTTTTT. Its translation is CASSLAGPADTGELFF. V gene TRBV5-1 combines with J gene TRBJ2-2; D uncertain. Trimming took 0 bases from V and 3 from J, leaving 12 bases between them. CDR1 is SGHRS and CDR2 is YFSETQ in the germline V gene. CDR3 length equals 16 residues.

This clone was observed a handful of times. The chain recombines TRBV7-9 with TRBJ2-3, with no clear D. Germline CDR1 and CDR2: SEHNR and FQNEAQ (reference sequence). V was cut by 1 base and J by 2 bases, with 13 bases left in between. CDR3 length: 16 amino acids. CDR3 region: CASSLVEELTTDTQYF. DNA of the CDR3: TGTGCCAGCAGCTTAGTAGAGGAGCTGACCACAGATACGCAGTATTTT. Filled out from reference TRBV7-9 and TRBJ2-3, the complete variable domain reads DTGVSQNPRHKITKRGQNVTFRCDPISEHNRLYWYRQTLGQGPEFLTYFQNEAQLEKSRLLSDRFSAERPKGSFSTLEIQRTEQGDSAMYLCASSLVEELTTDTQYFGPGTRLTVL.

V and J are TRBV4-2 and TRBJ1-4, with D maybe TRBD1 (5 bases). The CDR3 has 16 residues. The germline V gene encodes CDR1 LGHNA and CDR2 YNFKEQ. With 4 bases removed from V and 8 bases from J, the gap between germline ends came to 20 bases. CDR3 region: CASSPTAGGALEKLFF. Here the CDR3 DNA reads TGTGCCAGCAGCCCTACTGCCGGGGGTGCATTAGAAAAACTGTTTTTT.

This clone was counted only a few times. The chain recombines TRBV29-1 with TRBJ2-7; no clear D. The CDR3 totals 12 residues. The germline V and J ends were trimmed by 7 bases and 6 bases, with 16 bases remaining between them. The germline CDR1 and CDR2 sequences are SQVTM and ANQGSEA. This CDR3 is CSDSSGRGEQYF. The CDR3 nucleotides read TGCAGCGATTCCTCCGGCCGCGGCGAGCAGTACTTC.

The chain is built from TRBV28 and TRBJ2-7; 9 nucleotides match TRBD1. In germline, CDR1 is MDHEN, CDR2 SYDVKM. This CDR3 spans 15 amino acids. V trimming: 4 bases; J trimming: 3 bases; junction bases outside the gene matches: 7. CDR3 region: CASSSDRDRDYEQYF. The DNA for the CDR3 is TGTGCCAGCAGTTCGGACCGGGACAGGGACTACGAGCAGTACTTC.

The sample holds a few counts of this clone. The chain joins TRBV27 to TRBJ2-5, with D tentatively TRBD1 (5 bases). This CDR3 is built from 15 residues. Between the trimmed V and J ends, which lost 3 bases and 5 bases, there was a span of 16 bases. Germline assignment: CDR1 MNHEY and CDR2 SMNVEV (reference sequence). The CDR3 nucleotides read TGTGCCAGCAGTTTGAGGTCTGGGGCAAGGGAGACCCAGTACTTC. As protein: CASSLRSGARETQYF.

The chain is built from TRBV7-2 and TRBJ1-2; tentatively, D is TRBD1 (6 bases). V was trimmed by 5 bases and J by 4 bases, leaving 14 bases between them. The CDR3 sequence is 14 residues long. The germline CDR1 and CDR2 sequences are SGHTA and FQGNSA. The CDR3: CASSPDRHSYGYTF. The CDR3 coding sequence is TGTGCCAGCAGCCCAGACAGGCATTCCTATGGCTACACCTTC.

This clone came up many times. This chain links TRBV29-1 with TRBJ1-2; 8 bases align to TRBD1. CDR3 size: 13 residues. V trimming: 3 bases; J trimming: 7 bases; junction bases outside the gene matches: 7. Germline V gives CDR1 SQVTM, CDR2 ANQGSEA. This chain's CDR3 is CSVEDREIRGYTF. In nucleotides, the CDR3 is TGCAGCGTTGAGGACAGGGAAATCCGTGGCTACACCTTC. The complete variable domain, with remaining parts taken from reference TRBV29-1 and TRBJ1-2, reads SAVISQKPSRDICQRGTSLTIQCQVDSQVTMMFWYRQQPGQSLTLIATANQGSEATYESGFVIDKFPISRPNLTFSTLTVSNMSPEDSSIYLCSVEDREIRGYTFGSGTRLTVV.

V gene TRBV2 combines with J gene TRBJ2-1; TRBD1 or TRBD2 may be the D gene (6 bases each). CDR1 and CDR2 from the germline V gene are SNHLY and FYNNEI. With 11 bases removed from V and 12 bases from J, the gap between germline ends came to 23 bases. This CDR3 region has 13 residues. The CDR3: CAGGRGGAGGQFF. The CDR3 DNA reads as TGTGCCGGCGGCAGGGGAGGCGCCGGTGGGCAGTTCTTC.

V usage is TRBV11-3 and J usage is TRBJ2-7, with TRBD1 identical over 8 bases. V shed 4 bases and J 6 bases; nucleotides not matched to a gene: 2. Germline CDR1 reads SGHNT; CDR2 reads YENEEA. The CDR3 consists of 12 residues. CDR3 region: CASSSDRAEQYF. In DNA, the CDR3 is TGTGCCAGCAGCTCGGACAGGGCCGAGCAGTACTTC.

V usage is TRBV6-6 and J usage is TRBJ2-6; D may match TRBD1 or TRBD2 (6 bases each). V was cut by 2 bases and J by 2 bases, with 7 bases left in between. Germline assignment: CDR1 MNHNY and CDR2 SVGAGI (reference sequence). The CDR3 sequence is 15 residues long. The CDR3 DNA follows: TGTGCCAGCAGTTACGGGGGGCCTGGGGCCAACGTCCTGACTTTC. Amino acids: CASSYGGPGANVLTF.

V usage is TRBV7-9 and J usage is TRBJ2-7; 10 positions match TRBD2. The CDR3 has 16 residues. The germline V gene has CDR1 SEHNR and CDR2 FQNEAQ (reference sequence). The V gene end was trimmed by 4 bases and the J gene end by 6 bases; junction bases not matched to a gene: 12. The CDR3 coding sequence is TGTGCCAGCAGCTCCTCCTGGACTAGCGGTTCGGCCGAGCAGTACTTC. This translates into CASSSSWTSGSAEQYF.

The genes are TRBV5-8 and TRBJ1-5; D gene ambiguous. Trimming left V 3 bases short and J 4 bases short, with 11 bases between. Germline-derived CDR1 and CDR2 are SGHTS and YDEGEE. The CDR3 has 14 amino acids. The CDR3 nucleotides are TGTGCCAGCAGCTCGGAGACAATGAATCAGCCCCAGCATTTT. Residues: CASSSETMNQPQHF. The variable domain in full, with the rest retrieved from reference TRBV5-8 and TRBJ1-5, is EAGVTQSPTHLIKTRGQQATLRCSPISGHTSVYWYQQALGLGLQFLLWYDEGEERNRGNFPPRFSGRQFPNYSSELNVNALELEDSALYLCASSSETMNQPQHFGDGTRLSIL.

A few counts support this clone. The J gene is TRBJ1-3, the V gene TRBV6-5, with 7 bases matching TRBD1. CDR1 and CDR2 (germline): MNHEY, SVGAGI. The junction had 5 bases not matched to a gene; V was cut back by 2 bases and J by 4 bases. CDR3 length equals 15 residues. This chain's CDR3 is CASSYRGRSGNTIYF. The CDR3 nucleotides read TGTGCCAGCAGTTACAGGGGGCGGTCAGGAAACACCATATATTTT.

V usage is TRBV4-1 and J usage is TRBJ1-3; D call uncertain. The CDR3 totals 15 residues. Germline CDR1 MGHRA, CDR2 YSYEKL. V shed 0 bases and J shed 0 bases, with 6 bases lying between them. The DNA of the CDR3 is TGCGCCAGCAGCCAAGATCTCGACTCTGGAAACACCATATATTTT. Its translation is CASSQDLDSGNTIYF.

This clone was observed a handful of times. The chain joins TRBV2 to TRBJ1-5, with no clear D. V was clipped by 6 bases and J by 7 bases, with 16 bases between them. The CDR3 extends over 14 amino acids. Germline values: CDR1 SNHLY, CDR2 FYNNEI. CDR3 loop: CASRPYGRRQPQHF. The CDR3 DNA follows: TGTGCCAGCAGGCCTTACGGGAGGCGACAGCCCCAGCATTTT. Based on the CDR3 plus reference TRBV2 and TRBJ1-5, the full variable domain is EPEVTQTPSHQVTQMGQEVILRCVPISNHLYFYWYRQILGQKVEFLVSFYNNEISEKSEIFDDQFSVERPDGSNFTLKIRSTKLEDSAMYFCASRPYGRRQPQHFGDGTRLSIL.

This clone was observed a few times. Written as DNA, the CDR3 is TGTGCCAGCAGGGCAGACAGGAGTCCTAACTATGGCTACACCTTC. Its protein product is CASRADRSPNYGYTF. This chain connects TRBV6-1 to TRBJ1-2, with D perhaps TRBD1 (6 bases). The germline gives CDR1 MNHNS, CDR2 SASEGT. V lost 6 bases to trimming and J lost 0 bases, with 14 bases between them. The CDR3 has 15 residues.

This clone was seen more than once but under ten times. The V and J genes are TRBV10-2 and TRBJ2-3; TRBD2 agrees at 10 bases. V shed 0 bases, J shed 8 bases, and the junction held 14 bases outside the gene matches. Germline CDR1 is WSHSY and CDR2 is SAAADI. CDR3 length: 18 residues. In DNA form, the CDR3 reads TGCGCCAGCAGTGAGTCGACTCTCGGAGCGGGAGGGATTGGTACGCAGTATTTT. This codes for CASSESTLGAGGIGTQYF.

The CDR3 nucleotides are TGTGCCAGCAGCTTAACGGGGACAGGGGCAGTTGGGATGAATGGCTACACCTTC. As protein: CASSLTGTGAVGMNGYTF. The genes are TRBV7-3 and TRBJ1-2; TRBD1 matches 10 bases. CDR3 length: 18 residues. Germline CDR1 reads SGHTA; CDR2 reads FQGTGA. V lost 0 bases and J lost 6; bases outside the gene matches: 13.

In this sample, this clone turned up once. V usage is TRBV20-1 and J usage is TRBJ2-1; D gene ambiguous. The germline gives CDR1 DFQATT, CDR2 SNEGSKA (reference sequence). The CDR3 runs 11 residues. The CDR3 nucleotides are TGCAGCCGCCGACGGTACAATGAGCAGTTCTTC. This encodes CSRRRYNEQFF.

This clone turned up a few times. CDR3 residues: CASSLRGARNTEAFF. The CDR3 coding sequence is TGTGCCAGCAGTTTACGGGGGGCAAGGAACACTGAAGCTTTCTTT. This chain links TRBV28 with TRBJ1-1, with D tentatively TRBD1 (6 bases). The V and J ends lost 2 bases and 1 base respectively, with 11 bases between them. The CDR3 runs to 15 residues. Germline CDR1 is MDHEN and CDR2 is SYDVKM.

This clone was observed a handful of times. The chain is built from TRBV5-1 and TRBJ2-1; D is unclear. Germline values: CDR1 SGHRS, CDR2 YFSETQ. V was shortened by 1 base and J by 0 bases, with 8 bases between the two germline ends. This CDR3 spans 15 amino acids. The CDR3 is CASSLSDASYNEQFF. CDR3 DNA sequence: TGCGCCAGCAGCTTGTCGGACGCCTCCTACAATGAGCAGTTCTTC. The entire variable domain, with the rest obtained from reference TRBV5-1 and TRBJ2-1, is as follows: KAGVTQTPRYLIKTRGQQVTLSCSPISGHRSVSWYQQTPGQGLQFLFEYFSETQRNKGNFPGRFSGRQFSNSRSEMNVSTLELGDSALYLCASSLSDASYNEQFFGPGTRLTVL.

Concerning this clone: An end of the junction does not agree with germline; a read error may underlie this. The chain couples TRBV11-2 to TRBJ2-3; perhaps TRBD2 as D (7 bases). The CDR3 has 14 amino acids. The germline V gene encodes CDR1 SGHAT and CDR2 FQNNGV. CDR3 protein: CAGSPRRGGDTQYF. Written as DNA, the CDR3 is TGTGCCGGCAGCCCCCGGAGGGGGGGGGATACGCAGTATTTT.